These T cell receptor beta chains were read from a single sample in a study of T cells after yellow fever vaccination. TCRdb redid the calling of the 5' RACE reads with MiXCR, one entry per CDR3 protein. The sample includes about 550,000 distinct CDR3 sequences, about a fifth seen only once; the top ten take around 15%. This specimen consisted of PBMCs, obtained 15 days after the yellow fever booster vaccination. The receptors come from a man aged 30 to 45 who received the YFV17D yellow fever vaccine. Each CDR3 is given with its conserved first and last residue. Each record gives: V gene, J gene, clone size, CDR3 protein. A row's size may be missing; if present it is once, few, many or a size class.

TRBV20-1	TRBJ2-7	NA	CSASADKAYEQYF
TRBV7-9	TRBJ2-5	few	CASSSGHNQETQYF
TRBV10-3	TRBJ2-7	few	CAISPLGDEQYF
TRBV6-2/TRBV6-3	TRBJ2-3	NA	CASNPAGGPDTQYF
TRBV20-1	TRBJ2-1	few	CSAKTSGSYNEQFF
TRBV29-1	TRBJ2-6	few	CSVLEGSSGANVLTF
TRBV20-1	TRBJ2-7	few	CSARDPTTYEQYF
TRBV12-3/TRBV12-4	TRBJ1-5	NA	CASRTNSNQPQHF
TRBV6-2/TRBV6-3	TRBJ2-7	few	CASRGQGAYYEQYF
TRBV7-2	TRBJ2-7	many	CASSSKAHEQYF
TRBV7-9	TRBJ2-5	few	CASSLGAWTAEETQYF
TRBV18	TRBJ2-7	NA	CASSPGRGPYEQYF
TRBV25-1	TRBJ2-2	NA	CASSARASNTGELFF
TRBV7-2	TRBJ2-1	NA	CASSLDFGDNEQFF
TRBV20-1	TRBJ2-1	NA	CSANPKAGVSFEQFF
TRBV24-1	TRBJ2-1	NA	CATSDPGLAGEDEQFF